These 32 T cell receptor beta chains were sequenced from one sample in a study of CD8+ T cells in alopecia areata. cDNA prepared by RNA extraction and subsequent reverse transcription served as the template for sequencing. Only in-frame clones appear in the TCRdb table, and some are missing; sequencing was by immunoSEQ multiplex PCR. The sample has about 150,000 clones; around 87% are singletons. This specimen consisted of CD8+ T cells sorted from blood, obtained at week 0. The origin of the receptors is a human donor with alopecia areata.

CDR3 sequence reads: CASSLPTYEQYF. As DNA, the CDR3 is TGCGCCAGCAGCTTGCCCACCTACGAGCAGTACTTC. This chain connects TRBV5-1 to TRBJ2-7; D gene unclear. CDR3 length: 12 amino acids. CDR1 is SGHRS and CDR2 is YFSETQ in the germline V gene. Trimming cost V 1 base and J 2 bases, with 4 bases left between them.

The chain carries TRBV10-3 and TRBJ2-7; 9 positions agree with TRBD2. After removal of 2 bases from V and 2 bases from J, the junction contained 4 bases not matched to a gene. The CDR3 is 15 residues long. Per the germline V gene, CDR1 is ENHRY and CDR2 is SYGVKD. DNA of the CDR3: TGTGCCATCAGTGAGACTAGCGGGCTTACCTACGAGCAGTACTTC. Translation: CAISETSGLTYEQYF.

The genes are TRBV7-9 and TRBJ2-1; unclear D gene. This CDR3 spans 12 amino acids. The germline V gene has CDR1 SEHNR and CDR2 FQNEAQ (reference sequence). The V end lost 2 bases, the J end lost 9 bases, and 8 bases lay between the germline ends. This chain's CDR3 is CASSLWGGEQFF. DNA of the CDR3: TGTGCCAGCAGCTTATGGGGTGGTGAGCAGTTCTTC. The full variable domain, with the rest looked up from reference TRBV7-9 and TRBJ2-1, is DTGVSQNPRHKITKRGQNVTFRCDPISEHNRLYWYRQTLGQGPEFLTYFQNEAQLEKSRLLSDRFSAERPKGSFSTLEIQRTEQGDSAMYLCASSLWGGEQFFGPGTRLTVL.

The J gene is TRBJ2-1, the V gene TRBV11-2, with D hard to call. The CDR3 is 17 residues long. Germline values: CDR1 SGHAT, CDR2 FQNNGV. V was cut by 5 bases and J by 6 bases, with 23 bases left in between. The CDR3 coding sequence is TGTGCCAGCAGCGATAGTAAGGGCAGGTCGCTGTTCAATGAGCAGTTCTTC. Translated: CASSDSKGRSLFNEQFF.

This clone was seen only a few times. The chain joins TRBV29-1 to TRBJ2-4; D might be TRBD2 (6 bases). Germline CDR1 is SQVTM and CDR2 is ANQGSEA. Trimming left V 7 bases short and J 7 bases short, with 14 bases between. CDR3 length: 12 residues. CDR3 in DNA: TGCAGCGCCGAAGCTCGGGGGAACATTCAGTACTTC. This sequence encodes CSAEARGNIQYF. The full variable domain, rest sourced from reference TRBV29-1 and TRBJ2-4, is SAVISQKPSRDICQRGTSLTIQCQVDSQVTMMFWYRQQPGQSLTLIATANQGSEATYESGFVIDKFPISRPNLTFSTLTVSNMSPEDSSIYLCSAEARGNIQYFGAGTRLSVL.

CDR3 DNA: TGTGCCAGCAGCTACGTGTCGTGGGACGAGCAGTACTTC. Translating gives CASSYVSWDEQYF. The rearrangement joins TRBV6-5 to TRBJ2-7, with D unclear. From germline, CDR1 is MNHEY and CDR2 SVGAGI. Trimming took 6 bases from V and 5 from J, leaving 14 bases between them. This CDR3 spans 13 amino acids.

The chain joins TRBV4-1 to TRBJ2-1, with 9 bases identical to TRBD2. Per germline, CDR1 MGHRA and CDR2 YSYEKL. The CDR3 is 16 residues long. V was pared by 1 base and J by 3 bases, with 4 bases of the junction left unmatched. The CDR3 coding sequence is TGCGCCAGCAGCCAAGCCCCTAGCGGGAACTACAATGAGCAGTTCTTC. It translates to CASSQAPSGNYNEQFF.

This clone was detected once. The chain recombines TRBV29-1 with TRBJ2-1, with 12 nucleotides matching TRBD2. Trimming at V came to 0 bases and at J to 2 bases, leaving 2 bases not matched to a gene. CDR1 and CDR2 (germline): SQVTM, ANQGSEA. The CDR3 has 16 amino acids. CDR3 nucleotide sequence: TGCAGCGTTGAAGACCCTAGCGGGGGGGCCTACAATGAGCAGTTCTTC. Its translation is CSVEDPSGGAYNEQFF.

The gene calls are TRBV29-1 and TRBJ2-7; D is tentatively TRBD1 or TRBD2 (5 bases each). Per the germline V gene, CDR1 is SQVTM and CDR2 is ANQGSEA. The CDR3 has 13 amino acids. Trimming pared 3 bases from V and 0 bases from J, leaving 9 bases between. The CDR3 region is CSVEGETSYEQYF. The CDR3 DNA is TGCAGCGTTGAGGGGGAGACCTCCTACGAGCAGTACTTC.

This sequence joins TRBV27 and TRBJ1-2; TRBD1 might be the D (6 bases). The V and J ends lost 2 bases and 2 bases respectively, with 9 bases between them. Germline CDR1 reads MNHEY; CDR2 reads SMNVEV (reference sequence). The CDR3 is made up of 14 amino acids. CDR3 coding DNA: TGTGCCAGCAGTTTAACGGGGGCCAACTATGGCTACACCTTC. This encodes CASSLTGANYGYTF.

This clone was counted a few times. V gene TRBV7-6 combines with J gene TRBJ1-1; D is ambiguous. V was shortened by 1 base and J by 3 bases, with 15 bases between the two germline ends. The CDR3 contains 16 residues. Germline V gene lookup returns CDR1 SGHVS and CDR2 FNYEAQ. The CDR3 DNA sequence: TGTGCCAGCAGCTTAGGTGCAGGCCTTCGGGACACTGAAGCTTTCTTT. As protein: CASSLGAGLRDTEAFF.

V and J are TRBV6-5 and TRBJ2-7; 7 bases are shared with TRBD1. V dropped 0 bases and J dropped 5; count of bases not matched to a gene: 1. Germline V gene lookup returns CDR1 MNHEY and CDR2 SVGAGI. The CDR3 contains 13 residues. CDR3 region: CASSYSTGNEQYF. The CDR3 DNA reads TGTGCCAGCAGTTACTCGACAGGGAACGAGCAGTACTTC.

This sequence joins TRBV6-1 and TRBJ1-1, with TRBD1 matching over 7 bases. Germline CDR1 is MNHNS and CDR2 is SASEGT. V lost 4 bases, J lost 4 bases, and 9 bases stayed unmatched. CDR3 length: 15 residues. CDR3 in DNA: TGTGCCAGCAGTGTGGCAGGGGGATCGGCCACTGAAGCTTTCTTT. This codes for CASSVAGGSATEAFF.

The genes are TRBV27 and TRBJ2-7; 9 bases map to TRBD2. CDR3 length: 14 amino acids. V gave up 5 bases and J gave up 7 bases; unmatched junction bases: 9. From germline, CDR1 is MNHEY and CDR2 SMNVEV (reference sequence). The chain's CDR3 is CASSPLAGEDEQYF. The DNA for the CDR3 is TGTGCCAGCAGTCCCTTAGCGGGAGAAGATGAGCAGTACTTC.

CDR3 in DNA: TGTGCCAGCAGCCCCTACTGGGGTGACGAAGCTTTCTTT. It is translated as CASSPYWGDEAFF. The rearrangement uses TRBV7-6 and TRBJ1-1; no clear D. The germline V gene has CDR1 SGHVS and CDR2 FNYEAQ. The CDR3 has 13 residues. The ends were cut back, 5 bases at V and 8 bases at J, with 15 bases in the middle.

The rearrangement uses TRBV11-2 and TRBJ2-7; maybe TRBD1 (6 bases). The CDR3 has 12 amino acids. V was trimmed by 1 base and J by 5 bases, leaving 6 bases between them. Germline V lookup: CDR1 SGHAT, CDR2 FQNNGV. CDR3 amino acids: CASSLGTDEQYF. In DNA, the CDR3 is TGTGCCAGCAGCTTAGGGACAGACGAGCAGTACTTC.

The gene calls are TRBV27 and TRBJ2-7; tentatively, D is TRBD2 (5 bases). Germline V gives CDR1 MNHEY, CDR2 SMNVEV (reference sequence). Between the trimmed V and J ends, which lost 2 bases and 1 base, there was a span of 9 bases. CDR3 size: 14 residues. The CDR3 loop reads CASSLTGYSYEQYF. Here the CDR3 DNA reads TGTGCCAGCAGTTTAACGGGGTATTCCTACGAGCAGTACTTC.

The genes are TRBV7-9 and TRBJ2-7, with D possibly TRBD2 on 6 matching bases. The V gene's germline CDR1 is SEHNR and CDR2 FQNEAQ (reference sequence). The length of the CDR3 is 12 residues. V was clipped by 5 bases and J by 6 bases, with 11 bases between them. CDR3 sequence: CASSDGGSEQYF. The CDR3 DNA sequence: TGTGCCAGCAGCGACGGGGGAAGCGAGCAGTACTTC.

The chain links TRBV27 to TRBJ2-1; tentative D call: TRBD2 (6 bases). Deletions cut 6 bases from V and 9 bases from J, with 15 bases between. From germline, CDR1 is MNHEY and CDR2 SMNVEV (reference sequence). The CDR3 covers 13 residues. The CDR3 is CASRRLDIREQFF. For the CDR3, the DNA is TGTGCCAGCAGACGACTAGATATACGTGAGCAGTTCTTC.

J is TRBJ2-7 and V is TRBV27; a possible D gene is TRBD2 (5 bases). Germline CDR1 and CDR2: MNHEY and SMNVEV (reference sequence). This CDR3 is built from 13 residues. The V gene lost 5 bases and the J gene lost 0 bases, with 8 bases spanning the gap. The CDR3 DNA follows: TGTGCCAGCAGTAACGACTACTCCTACGAGCAGTACTTC. It is translated as CASSNDYSYEQYF.

The chain links TRBV11-3 to TRBJ2-7; D is unclear. Trimming stripped 7 bases from V and 0 bases from J, with 10 bases between. The CDR3 loop spans 13 amino acids. Germline V gene sequence: CDR1 SGHNT, CDR2 YENEEA. CDR3 region: CASTLGPSYEQYF. The DNA of the CDR3 is TGTGCCAGCACTCTCGGGCCCTCCTACGAGCAGTACTTC.

This chain uses TRBV27 with TRBJ2-1; D possibly corresponds to TRBD2 (5 bases). The CDR3 has 15 residues. Trimming took 2 bases from V and 5 from J, leaving 13 bases between them. Per germline, CDR1 MNHEY and CDR2 SMNVEV (reference sequence). The CDR3 spells CASSLIAKRDNEQFF. CDR3 sequence (DNA): TGTGCCAGCAGTTTAATAGCCAAGAGGGACAATGAGCAGTTCTTC.

This rearrangement joins TRBV10-3 to TRBJ2-2, with D tentatively TRBD2 (5 bases). The V and J ends lost 4 bases and 5 bases respectively, with 8 bases between them. This CDR3 spans 13 amino acids. The germline V gene has CDR1 ENHRY and CDR2 SYGVKD. Written as DNA, the CDR3 is TGTGCCATCAGTGGGCGAGGGACCGGGGAGCTGTTTTTT. Translated, it gives CAISGRGTGELFF.

Regarding this clone: The sample has other DNA sequences that encode this CDR3 too. The V call is TRBV7-6, the J call TRBJ2-6, with D hard to call. V was clipped by 1 base and J by 1 base, with 2 bases between them. The CDR3 is 14 residues long. CDR1 and CDR2 from the germline V gene are SGHVS and FNYEAQ. This CDR3 reads CASSLGSGANVLTF. CDR3 bases: TGTGCCAGCAGCTTAGGTTCTGGGGCCAACGTCCTGACTTTC.

The chain couples TRBV7-9 to TRBJ2-7; D is unresolved. The V end was cut by 5 bases, the J end by 4 bases, with 21 bases between. Germline V gene sequence: CDR1 SEHNR, CDR2 FQNEAQ (reference sequence). The CDR3 contains 16 residues. CDR3 nucleotides: TGTGCCAGCAGCCCACGAGAAGGCGGAGTGGAGTACGAGCAGTACTTC. Its protein is CASSPREGGVEYEQYF.

This chain links TRBV2 with TRBJ2-6, with D hard to call. V was clipped by 7 bases and J by 0 bases, with 10 bases between them. This CDR3 contains 15 residues. In germline, CDR1 is SNHLY, CDR2 FYNNEI. The CDR3 nucleotides read TGTGCCAGCAATGTGGACCTCTCTGGGGCCAACGTCCTGACTTTC. Translating it yields CASNVDLSGANVLTF.

V and J are TRBV2 and TRBJ2-7; D is ambiguous. The length of the CDR3 is 13 residues. Trimming pared 4 bases from V and 2 bases from J, leaving 9 bases between. Germline CDR1 is SNHLY and CDR2 is FYNNEI. CDR3 loop: CASSGGLAYEQYF. CDR3 sequence (DNA): TGTGCCAGCAGTGGGGGATTAGCCTACGAGCAGTACTTC.

This chain connects TRBV25-1 to TRBJ2-3; the match to TRBD2 covers 11 bases. CDR3 size: 17 residues. Germline trimming cut 2 bases from V and 5 bases from J; bases unmatched to any gene: 9. Germline assignment: CDR1 MGHDK and CDR2 SYGVNS. The DNA of the CDR3 is TGTGCCAGCAGTGAACCCCCCCTAGCGGGAGGAGGAGATACGCAGTATTTT. This sequence encodes CASSEPPLAGGGDTQYF.

This clone was detected once. The chain recombines TRBV4-1 with TRBJ2-2, with 8 bases identical to TRBD2. Germline CDR1 is MGHRA and CDR2 is YSYEKL. CDR3 length equals 13 residues. Losses at the gene ends were 8 bases for V and 8 bases for J; bases not matched to a gene: 7. This chain's CDR3 is CASQGLVPGELFF. The CDR3 DNA reads TGCGCCAGCCAGGGACTAGTGCCAGGGGAGCTGTTTTTT.

The CDR3 region is CASSLAADRGPGEQYF. CDR3 bases: TGTGCCAGCAGCTTAGCAGCGGACAGGGGGCCGGGAGAGCAGTACTTC. The chain links TRBV7-6 to TRBJ2-7, with 11 bases matching TRBD1. There are 16 residues in the CDR3. CDR1 and CDR2 (germline): SGHVS, FNYEAQ. J lost 7 bases, V lost 0 bases, and 8 bases had no gene match.

The rearrangement joins TRBV9 to TRBJ2-1; 9 bases line up with TRBD2. In germline, CDR1 is SGDLS, CDR2 YYNGEE. Trimming took 4 bases from V and 5 from J; bases not matched to a gene: 10. The length of the CDR3 is 16 residues. CDR3 loop: CASSSGGLAGNNEQFF. The CDR3 DNA reads as TGTGCCAGCAGCAGCGGTGGGCTAGCGGGAAACAATGAGCAGTTCTTC.

This clone was counted once. J is TRBJ2-1 and V is TRBV13; D remains unclear. The V end lost 5 bases, the J end lost 2 bases, and 10 bases lay between the germline ends. The CDR3 is made up of 14 amino acids. CDR1 is PRHDT, CDR2 FYEKMQ, per germline (reference sequence). DNA of the CDR3: TGTGCCAGCAGCACATCTCCCCCCTACAATGAGCAGTTCTTC. Translating gives CASSTSPPYNEQFF.